The 26 T cell receptor beta chains below were found in one sample sequenced in a study of shared clonotypes between healthy human individuals. The table came from immunoSEQ multiplex PCR; TCRdb's copy has only in-frame clones and leaves some out. The sample lists about 2.1 million clones; 93% were seen once. Terminally differentiated effector memory CD45RA+ cells were excluded from the naive CD8 cells, which were CD45RO-negative and positively selected for CCR7. The material sequenced was naive CD8+ T cells from PBMCs. These receptors all stem from a man aged 18 to 29 in good health. Some clones in this sample may be carry-over from other donors' samples.

The chain couples TRBV7-2 to TRBJ2-2; TRBD1 matches at 9 bases. Germline-derived CDR1 and CDR2 are SGHTA and FQGNSA. The junction had 17 bases not matched to a gene; V was cut back by 5 bases and J by 4 bases. The CDR3 has 19 amino acids. This CDR3 reads CASSPGAYWTGELTGELFF. The CDR3, as DNA: TGTGCCAGCAGCCCAGGGGCCTATTGGACAGGGGAACTCACCGGGGAGCTGTTTTTT.

The chain couples TRBV28 to TRBJ1-2; D perhaps matches TRBD1 (6 bases). V lost 4 bases and J 2 bases, leaving 20 bases between the germline ends. Germline lookup yields CDR1 MDHEN and CDR2 SYDVKM. This CDR3 comprises 17 residues. The CDR3: CASSSPPSQGFNYGYTF. The CDR3 coding sequence is TGTGCCAGCAGTTCGCCCCCCTCACAGGGTTTCAACTATGGCTACACCTTC.

The chain links TRBV27 to TRBJ2-5; 8 bases agree with TRBD1. CDR3 length: 15 amino acids. The ends lost 4 bases at V and 1 base at J; junction bases unmatched: 5. Germline values: CDR1 MNHEY, CDR2 SMNVEV (reference sequence). CDR3 sequence (DNA): TGTGCCAGCAGTTACGACAGGGGAGGCCAAGAGACCCAGTACTTC. The encoded protein is CASSYDRGGQETQYF.

V gene TRBV5-4 combines with J gene TRBJ2-2; weak D call: TRBD2 (6 bases). The CDR3 spans 17 residues. Germline V lookup: CDR1 SGHNT, CDR2 YYREEE (reference sequence). Trimming left V 0 bases short and J 1 base short, with 13 bases between. This chain's CDR3 is CASSLDWRDMNTGELFF. Written as DNA, the CDR3 is TGTGCCAGCAGCTTGGATTGGCGGGATATGAACACCGGGGAGCTGTTTTTT.

The chain couples TRBV5-6 to TRBJ1-1; D not resolved. V was clipped by 4 bases and J by 3 bases, with 16 bases between them. CDR1 and CDR2 from the germline V gene are SGHDT and YYEEEE. The CDR3 totals 15 residues. CDR3 loop: CASSQDGGRYTEAFF. The CDR3 DNA sequence: TGTGCCAGCAGCCAAGACGGAGGGAGGTACACTGAAGCTTTCTTT.

DNA for the CDR3: TGTGCCAGCAGCAACGATCCGAAGGGTGAGCAGTTCTTC. Translating gives CASSNDPKGEQFF. This chain connects TRBV7-6 to TRBJ2-1, with D hard to call. This CDR3 region has 13 residues. Germline V gene data show CDR1 as SGHVS and CDR2 as FNYEAQ. Trimming took 5 bases from V and 9 from J, leaving 14 bases between them.

The rearrangement joins TRBV29-1 to TRBJ2-1; no clear D gene. The V end was cut by 5 bases, the J end by 0 bases, with 14 bases between. The CDR3 covers 15 residues. CDR1 is SQVTM and CDR2 is ANQGSEA in the germline V gene. CDR3: CSVSKPPSSYNEQFF. The DNA for the CDR3 is TGCAGCGTTTCTAAACCACCGAGCTCCTACAATGAGCAGTTCTTC.

The chain uses TRBV28 and TRBJ2-1; D gene uncertain. In germline, CDR1 is MDHEN, CDR2 SYDVKM. Trimming shortened V by 5 bases and J by 0 bases, and 11 bases separated the two germline ends. This CDR3 has 15 amino acids. The CDR3 is CASSLALSSYNEQFF. DNA of the CDR3: TGTGCCAGCAGTCTGGCGCTTAGCTCCTACAATGAGCAGTTCTTC. Using reference TRBV28 and TRBJ2-1 for the parts outside the CDR3, the full variable domain is DVKVTQSSRYLVKRTGEKVFLECVQDMDHENMFWYRQDPGLGLRLIYFSYDVKMKEKGDIPEGYSVSREKKERFSLILESASTNQTSMYLCASSLALSSYNEQFFGPGTRLTVL.

The V and J genes are TRBV10-3 and TRBJ2-7; 7 bases agree with TRBD2. CDR3 size: 14 residues. The germline V gene encodes CDR1 ENHRY and CDR2 SYGVKD. V gave up 4 bases and J gave up 2 bases; unmatched junction bases: 5. CDR3 nucleotide sequence: TGTGCCATCAGTGGGGAGGGGCTCCCCTACGAGCAGTACTTC. Protein sequence: CAISGEGLPYEQYF.

The rearrangement joins TRBV15 to TRBJ2-7, with D unclear. Germline CDR1 reads LNHNV; CDR2 reads YYDKDF (reference sequence). The V end was cut by 3 bases, the J end by 0 bases, with 9 bases between. The CDR3 extends over 14 amino acids. The CDR3 protein is CATSRRTSSYEQYF. The CDR3 region has the DNA TGTGCCACCAGCAGGAGGACGTCCTCCTACGAGCAGTACTTC.

The genes are TRBV19 and TRBJ2-1; TRBD2 is a possible D gene (6 bases). Germline CDR1 LNHDA, CDR2 SQIVND (reference sequence). V was clipped by 6 bases and J by 3 bases, with 12 bases between them. The CDR3 is made up of 14 amino acids. CDR3 DNA sequence: TGTGCCAGTAGGATCGGGACTGGCTACAATGAGCAGTTCTTC. Its protein product is CASRIGTGYNEQFF. The full variable domain, completed using reference TRBV19 and TRBJ2-1, is DGGITQSPKYLFRKEGQNVTLSCEQNLNHDAMYWYRQDPGQGLRLIYYSQIVNDFQKGDIAEGYSVSREKKESFPLTVTSAQKNPTAFYLCASRIGTGYNEQFFGPGTRLTVL.

The chain links TRBV27 to TRBJ2-7; D is possibly TRBD1 or TRBD2 (5 bases each). Germline CDR1 reads MNHEY; CDR2 reads SMNVEV (reference sequence). CDR3 length: 12 residues. The V end was cut by 8 bases, the J end by 0 bases, with 8 bases between. CDR3 loop: CASPGTSYEQYF. CDR3 coding DNA: TGTGCCAGCCCAGGGACCTCCTACGAGCAGTACTTC.

DNA of the CDR3: TGTGCCAGCAGCCCCCTAGCGGGAGGGACCTACGAGCAGTACTTC. Its translation: CASSPLAGGTYEQYF. V is TRBV7-9 and J is TRBJ2-7, with 12 bases lining up with TRBD2. This CDR3 spans 15 amino acids. The germline gives CDR1 SEHNR, CDR2 FQNEAQ (reference sequence). V lost 5 bases and J lost 2; bases outside the gene matches: 4.

This clone was observed once. The chain combines TRBV28 with TRBJ2-1; 8 bases fit TRBD1. With V trimmed by 8 bases and J by 10 bases, 10 bases remained unmatched. CDR1 and CDR2 (germline): MDHEN, SYDVKM. The CDR3 runs to 13 residues. CDR3 sequence (DNA): TGTGCCAGCTTGCTAACAGGGGGGATCGAGCAGTTCTTC. Amino acid sequence: CASLLTGGIEQFF.

About this clone itself: The sample has other DNA sequences that encode this CDR3 too. The chain combines TRBV7-9 with TRBJ1-5; D remains unclear. Per germline, CDR1 SEHNR and CDR2 FQNEAQ (reference sequence). This CDR3 has 14 amino acids. Trimming removed 4 bases at V and 0 bases at J, with 7 bases between. The CDR3 DNA follows: TGTGCCAGCAGCTCGGGATATAGCAATCAGCCCCAGCATTTT. Its protein is CASSSGYSNQPQHF.

The chain employs TRBV5-4 and TRBJ2-3; TRBD2 agrees at 16 bases. Germline loops: CDR1 SGHNT, CDR2 YYREEE (reference sequence). The ends lost 3 bases at V and 3 bases at J; junction bases unmatched: 4. The length of the CDR3 is 17 residues. The CDR3: CASSSPGLAGGTDTQYF. CDR3 DNA: TGTGCCAGCAGCTCCCCGGGACTAGCGGGAGGGACAGATACGCAGTATTTT.

The J gene is TRBJ2-1, the V gene TRBV27, with D hard to call. The CDR3 has 16 residues. The V gene lost 5 bases and the J gene lost 2 bases, with 16 bases spanning the gap. The V gene's germline CDR1 is MNHEY and CDR2 SMNVEV (reference sequence). CDR3 in amino acids: CASSLSRAVTYNEQFF. In nucleotides, the CDR3 is TGTGCCAGCAGTCTTTCTCGGGCCGTCACCTACAATGAGCAGTTCTTC.

The chain joins TRBV4-1 to TRBJ1-5; possibly TRBD1 for D (5 bases). CDR3 size: 15 residues. Trimming stripped 6 bases from V and 2 bases from J, with 14 bases between. Germline CDR1 and CDR2: MGHRA and YSYEKL. The CDR3 DNA reads as TGCGCCAGCAGTCTCGCAGGGTACGGCAATCAGCCCCAGCATTTT. It yields the protein CASSLAGYGNQPQHF.

The rearrangement uses TRBV28 and TRBJ2-3; TRBD1 is a possible D gene (6 bases). Germline-derived CDR1 and CDR2 are MDHEN and SYDVKM. This CDR3 region has 14 residues. Deletions cut 1 base from V and 3 bases from J, with 8 bases between. CDR3 loop: CASSLYRDTDTQYF. The CDR3 DNA reads TGTGCCAGCAGTTTATACAGGGATACAGATACGCAGTATTTT.

The chain joins TRBV5-4 to TRBJ2-7, with TRBD1 matching 8 bases. Germline V gene data show CDR1 as SGHNT and CDR2 as YYREEE (reference sequence). J gave up 7 bases and V 3 bases, and 12 bases lay outside the gene matches. CDR3 size: 15 residues. In DNA, the CDR3 is TGTGCCAGCAGCTCCGTCCCGGGACAGGTGTGGGAGCAGTACTTC. Amino acid sequence: CASSSVPGQVWEQYF.

The chain joins TRBV5-1 to TRBJ2-1; the match to TRBD2 covers 15 bases. V shed 4 bases, J shed 5 bases, and the junction held 13 bases outside the gene matches. CDR3 length: 19 amino acids. Germline values: CDR1 SGHRS, CDR2 YFSETQ. The CDR3 DNA is TGCGCCAGCAGCCGGGACAAACTCGGACTAGCGGGAGGGCACAATGAGCAGTTCTTC. This gives the protein CASSRDKLGLAGGHNEQFF.

CDR3 in amino acids: CASSPNPLDWGAEAFF. The CDR3 bases are TGTGCCAGCAGCCCCAATCCCCTGGACTGGGGGGCTGAAGCTTTCTTT. The rearrangement links TRBV5-6 to TRBJ1-1; a weak D match, TRBD1 (5 bases). The CDR3 contains 16 residues. V lost 4 bases, J lost 6 bases, and 22 bases lay in between. From germline, CDR1 is SGHDT and CDR2 YYEEEE.

J is TRBJ2-1 and V is TRBV6-1; maybe TRBD2 (6 bases). There are 14 residues in the CDR3. Germline values: CDR1 MNHNS, CDR2 SASEGT. Trimming removed 5 bases at V and 5 bases at J, with 13 bases between. The CDR3 here is CASSRERGDNEQFF. CDR3 nucleotide sequence: TGTGCCAGCAGTCGGGAGAGGGGAGACAATGAGCAGTTCTTC.

The chain is built from TRBV28 and TRBJ1-1; tentative D call: TRBD1 (5 bases). CDR1 is MDHEN, CDR2 SYDVKM, per germline. The CDR3 spans 14 residues. V lost 3 bases, J lost 4 bases, and 12 bases lay in between. In nucleotides, the CDR3 is TGTGCCAGCAGTTTCGGGGCGGTAGGCACTGAAGCTTTCTTT. It encodes CASSFGAVGTEAFF.

In its sample, this clone was seen a few times. CDR3 sequence reads: CASSLLTGGEQFF. In DNA form, the CDR3 reads TGTGCCAGCAGCCTCCTGACCGGAGGTGAGCAGTTCTTC. This chain links TRBV14 with TRBJ2-1, with a tentative D call TRBD2 (5 bases). Germline CDR1 and CDR2: SGHDN and FVKESK. The CDR3 totals 13 residues. Trimming removed 4 bases from V and 9 bases from J, with 13 bases in between.

The chain employs TRBV7-8 and TRBJ2-7, with D unclear. Trimming took 2 bases from V and 6 from J, leaving 14 bases between them. Germline V CDR1 and CDR2: SGHVS, FQNEAQ. This CDR3 is 14 amino acids long. The CDR3 loop is CASSLFDLTREQYF. The CDR3 DNA is TGTGCCAGCAGCTTATTCGACCTGACTCGCGAGCAGTACTTC.